Presented here are 13 T cell receptor beta chains from one specimen sequenced in a study of cytomegalovirus exposure and HLA in healthy donors. It was with 60 Vbeta and 13 Jbeta primers that the PCR ran. Measured with immunoSEQ multiplex PCR; TCRdb has only the in-frame clones, and not every one. The sample yields some 160,000 clones, of which the top ten take up around 1.9%. Specimen: PBMCs. These receptors originate from a young man in good health and CMV-seronegative.

The chain uses TRBV27 and TRBJ1-2, with 8 bases identical to TRBD1. CDR3 length equals 13 residues. Germline values: CDR1 MNHEY, CDR2 SMNVEV (reference sequence). The J segment lost 8 bases and the V segment lost 5 bases, leaving 7 bases of the junction unmatched. Here the CDR3 reads CASSARTGRGYTF. The CDR3 DNA reads as TGTGCCAGCAGTGCCCGGACAGGGAGAGGCTACACCTTC.

The genes are TRBV27 and TRBJ1-1; 7 bases fit TRBD1. Germline CDR1 and CDR2: MNHEY and SMNVEV (reference sequence). Unmatched junction bases numbered 3, after V lost 2 bases and J lost 0 bases. The CDR3 contains 15 residues. The CDR3 DNA is TGTGCCAGCAGTTTAAGGGGGCGCTTGAACACTGAAGCTTTCTTT. Translating it yields CASSLRGRLNTEAFF.

The chain uses TRBV7-8 and TRBJ2-7; D perhaps matches TRBD2 (6 bases). Germline assignment: CDR1 SGHVS and CDR2 FQNEAQ. The CDR3 covers 16 residues. Trimming took 5 bases from V and 4 from J, leaving 21 bases between them. The CDR3 sequence: CASSENSGRNLYEQYF. The CDR3, as DNA: TGTGCCAGCAGCGAAAATAGCGGACGAAACCTTTACGAGCAGTACTTC.

The J gene is TRBJ1-6, the V gene TRBV4-3; 7 bases line up with TRBD1. The V gene end was trimmed by 4 bases and the J gene end by 8 bases; junction bases not matched to a gene: 8. The CDR3 has 15 amino acids. Germline assignment: CDR1 LGHNA and CDR2 YSLEER. In DNA form, the CDR3 reads TGCGCCAGCAGCCGCTTCACAGGGGACGATTCACCCCTCCACTTT. It encodes CASSRFTGDDSPLHF.

This sequence joins TRBV7-2 and TRBJ2-1, with no clear D. The CDR3 sequence is 17 residues long. Deletions cut 8 bases from V and 4 bases from J, with 24 bases between. Looked up from germline, CDR1 is SGHTA and CDR2 is FQGNSA. In DNA form, the CDR3 reads TGTGCCAGCCGAGAACTACCCGAGAGAGGCTTTTACAATGAGCAGTTCTTC. Translation: CASRELPERGFYNEQFF. Using reference TRBV7-2 and TRBJ2-1 for the parts outside the CDR3, the full variable domain is GAGVSQSPSNKVTEKGKDVELRCDPISGHTALYWYRQSLGQGLEFLIYFQGNSAPDKSGLPSDRFSAERTGGSVSTLTIQRTQQEDSAVYLCASRELPERGFYNEQFFGPGTRLTVL.

J is TRBJ2-1 and V is TRBV7-3, with TRBD2 identical over 8 bases. This CDR3 is built from 14 residues. V lost 5 bases, J lost 9 bases, and 9 bases stayed unmatched. CDR1 and CDR2 (germline): SGHTA, FQGTGA. In DNA, the CDR3 is TGTGCCAGCAGCCTACGGGCGGGGGGCAGTGAGCAGTTCTTC. Amino acid sequence: CASSLRAGGSEQFF.

The rearrangement links TRBV6-1 to TRBJ2-7, with D possibly TRBD1 on 6 matching bases. This CDR3 has 14 residues. Germline loops: CDR1 MNHNS, CDR2 SASEGT. The V and J ends lost 6 bases and 2 bases respectively, with 14 bases between them. CDR3 sequence: CASRGWGLAYEQYF. For the CDR3, the DNA is TGTGCCAGCAGGGGGTGGGGGCTGGCCTACGAGCAGTACTTC.

The chain combines TRBV6-5 with TRBJ2-5; a possible D gene is TRBD1 (6 bases). V was shortened by 2 bases and J by 4 bases, with 11 bases between the two germline ends. The CDR3 is made up of 14 amino acids. Per germline, CDR1 MNHEY and CDR2 SVGAGI. CDR3: CASSYQAGAETQYF. The CDR3 DNA is TGTGCCAGCAGTTACCAGGCAGGGGCAGAGACCCAGTACTTC.

V gene TRBV6-4 combines with J gene TRBJ2-4, with a weak D call TRBD1 (5 bases). From germline, CDR1 is MRHNA and CDR2 SNTAGT. This CDR3 contains 14 residues. Trimming shortened V by 3 bases and J by 3 bases, and 9 bases separated the two germline ends. The CDR3, as DNA: TGTGCCAGCAGTGAAGGGGTTGGCAAAAACATTCAGTACTTC. This translates into CASSEGVGKNIQYF.

The gene calls are TRBV11-2 and TRBJ1-4; 8 nucleotides align to TRBD1. V was pared by 4 bases and J by 7 bases, with 5 bases of the junction left unmatched. Germline loops: CDR1 SGHAT, CDR2 FQNNGV. The CDR3 spans 14 residues. CDR3 region: CASSYSGQGEKLFF. CDR3 coding DNA: TGTGCCAGCAGCTACTCCGGACAGGGTGAAAAACTGTTTTTT.

CDR3 amino acids: CASSLDRGNYNEQFF. CDR3 in DNA: TGTGCCAGCAGCTTAGATAGAGGAAACTACAATGAGCAGTTCTTC. This chain links TRBV11-3 with TRBJ2-1; D not certain. The germline gives CDR1 SGHNT, CDR2 YENEEA. The CDR3 consists of 15 residues. V was shortened by 0 bases and J by 3 bases, with 9 bases between the two germline ends.

The chain couples TRBV5-1 to TRBJ2-7; 8 bases are shared with TRBD2. Germline CDR1 SGHRS, CDR2 YFSETQ. The junction had 7 bases not matched to a gene; V was cut back by 2 bases and J by 3 bases. The CDR3 runs to 15 residues. CDR3 in amino acids: CASSFTGGVIYEQYF. As DNA, the CDR3 is TGCGCCAGCAGCTTTACGGGAGGGGTTATCTACGAGCAGTACTTC.

The chain combines TRBV19 with TRBJ1-5; the D gene is possibly TRBD1 (6 bases). Germline CDR1 and CDR2: LNHDA and SQIVND (reference sequence). The CDR3 consists of 17 residues. The ends were cut back, 3 bases at V and 1 base at J, with 16 bases in the middle. The CDR3 spells CASSIPNGGPSNQPQHF. CDR3 DNA: TGTGCCAGTAGTATCCCCAACGGGGGGCCAAGCAATCAGCCCCAGCATTTT.